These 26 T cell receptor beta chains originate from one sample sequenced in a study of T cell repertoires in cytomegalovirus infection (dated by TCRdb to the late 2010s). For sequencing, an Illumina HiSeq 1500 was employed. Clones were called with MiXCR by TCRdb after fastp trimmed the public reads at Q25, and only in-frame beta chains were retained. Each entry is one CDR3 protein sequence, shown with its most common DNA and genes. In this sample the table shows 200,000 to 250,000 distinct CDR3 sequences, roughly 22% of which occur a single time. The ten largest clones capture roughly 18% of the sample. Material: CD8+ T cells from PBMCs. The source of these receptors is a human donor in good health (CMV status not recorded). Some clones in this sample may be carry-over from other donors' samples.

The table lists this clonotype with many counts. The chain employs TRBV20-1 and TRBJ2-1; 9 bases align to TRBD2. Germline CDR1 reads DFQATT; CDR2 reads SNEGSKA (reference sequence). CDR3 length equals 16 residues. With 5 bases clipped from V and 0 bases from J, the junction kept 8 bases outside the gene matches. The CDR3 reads CSAFSLSGSSYNEQFF. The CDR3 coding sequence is TGCAGTGCTTTTTCCCTTAGCGGGAGCTCCTACAATGAGCAGTTCTTC.

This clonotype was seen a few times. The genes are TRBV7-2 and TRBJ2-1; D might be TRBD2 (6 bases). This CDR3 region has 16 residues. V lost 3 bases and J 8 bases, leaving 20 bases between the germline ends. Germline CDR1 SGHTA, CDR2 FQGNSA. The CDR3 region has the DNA TGTGCCAGCAGCTTCCCTTGGCGGGGCCCGCCGGATGAGCAGTTCTTC. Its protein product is CASSFPWRGPPDEQFF.

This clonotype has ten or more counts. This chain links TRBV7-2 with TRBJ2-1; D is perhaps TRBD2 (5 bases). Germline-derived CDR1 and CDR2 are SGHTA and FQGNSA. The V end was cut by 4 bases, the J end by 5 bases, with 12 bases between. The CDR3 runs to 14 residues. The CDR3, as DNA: TGTGCCAGCAGCTCGCAATGGACTGACAATGAGCAGTTCTTC. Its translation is CASSSQWTDNEQFF.

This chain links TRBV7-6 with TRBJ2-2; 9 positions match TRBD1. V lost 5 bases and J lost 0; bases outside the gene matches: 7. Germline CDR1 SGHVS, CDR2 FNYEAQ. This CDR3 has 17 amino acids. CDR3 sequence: CASSPGQGYTNTGELFF. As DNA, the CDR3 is TGTGCCAGCAGCCCGGGACAGGGTTATACGAACACCGGGGAGCTGTTTTTT.

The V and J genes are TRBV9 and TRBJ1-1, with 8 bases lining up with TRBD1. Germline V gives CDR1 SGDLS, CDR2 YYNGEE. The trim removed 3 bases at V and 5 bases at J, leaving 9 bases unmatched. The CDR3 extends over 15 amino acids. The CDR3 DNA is TGTGCCAGCAGCGCTTCTCCGGGACAGGAAACTGAAGCTTTCTTT. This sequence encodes CASSASPGQETEAFF.

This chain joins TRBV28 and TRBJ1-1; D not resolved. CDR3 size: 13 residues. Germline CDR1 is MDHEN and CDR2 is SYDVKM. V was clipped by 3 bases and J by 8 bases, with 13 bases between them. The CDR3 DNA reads TGTGCCAGCAGTTTTTCCAGGACGTTCGAAGCTTTCTTT. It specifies CASSFSRTFEAFF.

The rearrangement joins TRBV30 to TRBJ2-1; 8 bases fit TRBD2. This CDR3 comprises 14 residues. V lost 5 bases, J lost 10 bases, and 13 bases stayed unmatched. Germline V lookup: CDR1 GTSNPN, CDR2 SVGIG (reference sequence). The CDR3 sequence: CAWADVGGAGEQFF. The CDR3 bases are TGTGCCTGGGCGGATGTCGGGGGGGCCGGGGAGCAGTTCTTC. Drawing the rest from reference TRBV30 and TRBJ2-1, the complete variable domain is SQTIHQWPATLVQPVGSPLSLECTVEGTSNPNLYWYRQAAGRGLQLLFYSVGIGQISSEVPQNLSASRPQDRQFILSSKKLLLSDSGFYLCAWADVGGAGEQFFGPGTRLTVL.

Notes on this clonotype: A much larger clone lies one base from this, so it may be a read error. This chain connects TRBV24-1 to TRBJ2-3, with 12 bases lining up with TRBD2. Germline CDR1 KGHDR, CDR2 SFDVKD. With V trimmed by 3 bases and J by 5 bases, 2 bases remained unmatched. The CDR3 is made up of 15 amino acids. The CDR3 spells CATSDGTSGQDTQYF. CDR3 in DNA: TGTGCCACCAGTGATGGGACTAGCGGGCAAGATACGCAGTATTTT.

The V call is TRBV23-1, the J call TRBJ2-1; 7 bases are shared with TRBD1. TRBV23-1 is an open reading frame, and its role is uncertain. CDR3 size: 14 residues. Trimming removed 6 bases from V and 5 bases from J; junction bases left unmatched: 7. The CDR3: CASSMQTGDNEQFF. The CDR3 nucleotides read TGCGCCAGCAGCATGCAAACAGGGGACAATGAGCAGTTCTTC.

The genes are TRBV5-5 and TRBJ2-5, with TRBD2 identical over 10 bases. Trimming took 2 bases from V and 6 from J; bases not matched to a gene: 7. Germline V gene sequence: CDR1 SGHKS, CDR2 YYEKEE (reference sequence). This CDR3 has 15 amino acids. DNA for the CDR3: TGTGCCAGCAGCTTCCTACTAGCGGGGAGGCAGACCCAGTACTTC. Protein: CASSFLLAGRQTQYF.

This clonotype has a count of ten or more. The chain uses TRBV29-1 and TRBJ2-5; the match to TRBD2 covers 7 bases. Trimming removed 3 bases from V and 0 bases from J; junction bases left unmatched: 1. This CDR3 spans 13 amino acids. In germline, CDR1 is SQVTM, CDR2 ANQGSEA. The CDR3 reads CSVDGLDQETQYF. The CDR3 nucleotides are TGCAGCGTTGACGGACTAGACCAAGAGACCCAGTACTTC.

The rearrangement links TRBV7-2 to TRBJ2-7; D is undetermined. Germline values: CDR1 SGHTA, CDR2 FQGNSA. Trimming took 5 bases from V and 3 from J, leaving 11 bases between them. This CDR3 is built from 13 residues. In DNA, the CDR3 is TGTGCCAGCAGCAACAATAGAGGCTACGAGCAGTACTTC. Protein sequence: CASSNNRGYEQYF.

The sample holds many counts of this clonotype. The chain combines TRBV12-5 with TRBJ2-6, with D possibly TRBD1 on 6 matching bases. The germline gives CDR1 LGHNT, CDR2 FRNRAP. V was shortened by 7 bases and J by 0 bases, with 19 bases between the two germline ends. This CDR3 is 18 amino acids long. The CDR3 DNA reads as TGTGCTAGTGCTCTAGGGCAGGGGAGACACTCTGGGGCCAACGTCCTGACTTTC. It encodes CASALGQGRHSGANVLTF.

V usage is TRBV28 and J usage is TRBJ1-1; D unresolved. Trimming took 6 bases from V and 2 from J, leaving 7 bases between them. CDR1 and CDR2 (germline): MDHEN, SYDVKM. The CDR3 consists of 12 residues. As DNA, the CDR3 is TGTGCCAGCAGGGCCATCAACACTGAAGCTTTCTTT. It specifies CASRAINTEAFF.

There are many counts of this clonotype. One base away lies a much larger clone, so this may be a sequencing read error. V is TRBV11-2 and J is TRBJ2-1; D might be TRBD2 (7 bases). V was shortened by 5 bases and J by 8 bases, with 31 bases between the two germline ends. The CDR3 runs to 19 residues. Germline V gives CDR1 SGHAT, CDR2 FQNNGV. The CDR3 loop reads CASSAWWGGGGALGDEQFF. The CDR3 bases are TGTGCCAGCAGCGCCTGGTGGGGGGGAGGGGGGGCCCTTGGGGATGAGCAGTTCTTC.

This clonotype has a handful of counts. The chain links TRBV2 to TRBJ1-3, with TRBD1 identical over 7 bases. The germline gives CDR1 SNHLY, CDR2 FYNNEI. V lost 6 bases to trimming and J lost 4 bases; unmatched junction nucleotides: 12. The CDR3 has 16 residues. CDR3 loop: CASSPILQGLGNTIYF. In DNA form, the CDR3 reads TGTGCCAGCAGCCCGATATTACAGGGGCTCGGAAACACCATATATTTT. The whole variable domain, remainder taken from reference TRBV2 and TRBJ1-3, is EPEVTQTPSHQVTQMGQEVILRCVPISNHLYFYWYRQILGQKVEFLVSFYNNEISEKSEIFDDQFSVERPDGSNFTLKIRSTKLEDSAMYFCASSPILQGLGNTIYFGEGSWLTVV.

CDR3 bases: TGTACCAGCAGAAATGATGAGCAGTTCTTC. Translating gives CTSRNDEQFF. The rearrangement links TRBV7-2 to TRBJ2-1; D not resolved. This CDR3 region has 10 residues. Per the germline V gene, CDR1 is SGHTA and CDR2 is FQGNSA. Trimming took 6 bases from V and 8 from J, leaving 5 bases between them.

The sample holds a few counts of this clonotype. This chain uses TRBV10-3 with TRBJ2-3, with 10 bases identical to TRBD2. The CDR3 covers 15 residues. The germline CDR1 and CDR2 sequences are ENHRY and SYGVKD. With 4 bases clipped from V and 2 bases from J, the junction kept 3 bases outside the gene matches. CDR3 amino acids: CAISGGTSATDTQYF. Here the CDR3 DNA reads TGTGCCATCAGTGGAGGGACTAGCGCCACAGATACGCAGTATTTT.

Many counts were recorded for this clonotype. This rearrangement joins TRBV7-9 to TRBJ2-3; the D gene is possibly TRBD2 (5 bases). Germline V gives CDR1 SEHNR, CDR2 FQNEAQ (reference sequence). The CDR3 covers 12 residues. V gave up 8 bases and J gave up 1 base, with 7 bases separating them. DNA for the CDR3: TGTGCCAGCGAGGGCCGCACAGATACGCAGTATTTT. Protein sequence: CASEGRTDTQYF.

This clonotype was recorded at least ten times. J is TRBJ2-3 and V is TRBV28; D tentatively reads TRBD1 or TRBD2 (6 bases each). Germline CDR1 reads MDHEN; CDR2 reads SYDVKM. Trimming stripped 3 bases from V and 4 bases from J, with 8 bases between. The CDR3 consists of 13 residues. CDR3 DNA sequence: TGTGCCAGCAGTTTGGGGGGCCCAGATACGCAGTATTTT. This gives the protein CASSLGGPDTQYF.

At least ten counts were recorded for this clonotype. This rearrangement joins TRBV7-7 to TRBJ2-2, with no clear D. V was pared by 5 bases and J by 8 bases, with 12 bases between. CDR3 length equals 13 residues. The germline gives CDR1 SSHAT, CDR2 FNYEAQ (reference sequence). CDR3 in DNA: TGTGCCAGCAGCCCCGGACCGCGAGGGGAGCTGTTTTTT. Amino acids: CASSPGPRGELFF.

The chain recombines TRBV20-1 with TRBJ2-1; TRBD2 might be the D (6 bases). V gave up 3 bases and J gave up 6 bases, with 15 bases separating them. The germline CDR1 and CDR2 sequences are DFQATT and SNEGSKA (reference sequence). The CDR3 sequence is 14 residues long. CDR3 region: CSASRGFAPNEQFF. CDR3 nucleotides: TGCAGTGCTAGCCGGGGGTTCGCACCCAATGAGCAGTTCTTC.

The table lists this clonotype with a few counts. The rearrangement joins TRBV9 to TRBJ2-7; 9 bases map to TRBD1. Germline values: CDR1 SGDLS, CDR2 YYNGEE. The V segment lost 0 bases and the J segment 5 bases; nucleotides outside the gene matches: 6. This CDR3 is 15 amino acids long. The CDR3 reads CASSVGGQGENEQYF. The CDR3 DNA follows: TGTGCCAGCAGCGTAGGGGGACAGGGCGAGAACGAGCAGTACTTC. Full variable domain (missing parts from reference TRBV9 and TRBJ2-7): DSGVTQTPKHLITATGQRVTLRCSPRSGDLSVYWYQQSLDQGLQFLIQYYNGEERAKGNILERFSAQQFPDLHSELNLSSLELGDSALYFCASSVGGQGENEQYFGPGTRLTVT.

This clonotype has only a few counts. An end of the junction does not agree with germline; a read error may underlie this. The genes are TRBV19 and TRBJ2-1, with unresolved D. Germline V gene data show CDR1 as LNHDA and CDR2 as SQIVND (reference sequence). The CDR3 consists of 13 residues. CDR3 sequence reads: CASSTGIYNEKFF. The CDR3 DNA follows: TGTGCCAGTAGTACTGGCATCTACAATGAGAAGTTCTTC.

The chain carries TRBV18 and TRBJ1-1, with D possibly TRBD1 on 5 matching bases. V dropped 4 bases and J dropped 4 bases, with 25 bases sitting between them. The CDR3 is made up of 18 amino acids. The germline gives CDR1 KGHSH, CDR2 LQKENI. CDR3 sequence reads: CASSLRHQTAPAGTEAFF. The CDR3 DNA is TGTGCCAGCTCACTCCGCCACCAGACAGCTCCGGCGGGCACTGAAGCTTTCTTT. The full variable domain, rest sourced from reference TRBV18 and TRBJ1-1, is NAGVMQNPRHLVRRRGQEARLRCSPMKGHSHVYWYRQLPEEGLKFMVYLQKENIIDESGMPKERFSAEFPKEGPSILRIQQVVRGDSAAYFCASSLRHQTAPAGTEAFFGQGTRLTVV.

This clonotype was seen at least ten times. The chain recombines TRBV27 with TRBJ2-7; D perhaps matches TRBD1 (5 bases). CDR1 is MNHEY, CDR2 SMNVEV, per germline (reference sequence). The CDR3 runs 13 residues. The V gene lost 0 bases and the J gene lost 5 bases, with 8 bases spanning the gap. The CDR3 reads CASSLSRENEQYF. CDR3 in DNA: TGTGCCAGCAGTTTATCCAGGGAAAACGAGCAGTACTTC.